This TCR beta chain was identified during a study of neurological immune-mediated disorders. Study results and caveats: It was HTLV-1-associated myelopathy that showed the most TCR clonal expansion, while multiple sclerosis showed the least, falling below healthy controls. Private repertoires in all groups were suggested by the finding that expanded clones across subjects shared no CDR3 amino acid sequences.

With V trimmed by 0 bases and J by 2 bases, 9 bases remained unmatched. CDR3 length: 19 amino acids. Germline-derived CDR1 and CDR2 are SGHRS and YFSETQ. This clonotype was recorded many times. Antigen unknown. The cDNA came from 5'RACE, which used 10-nucleotide random UMIs. The yield of each sequencing run was over 200 million TCR-beta sequences from 15-18 subjects. In TCRdb, the 5' RACE reads were re-called with MiXCR into one record per CDR3 protein. The table lists 20,000 to 30,000 distinct CDR3 sequences, around 15% of them singletons. The sample comprised PBMCs. This rearrangement joins TRBV5-1 to TRBJ2-5, with TRBD2 identical over 14 bases. The receptor was isolated from a middle-aged woman with HTLV-1-associated myelopathy (HAM/TSP). CDR3 coding DNA: TGCGCCAGCAGCTTGGGCGAGACTAGCGGGGGGGATAAACAAGAGACCCAGTACTTC. This codes for CASSLGETSGGDKQETQYF.